A selection of T cell receptor beta chains follows, all from one sample in a study of Ad26.COV2.S vaccination and SARS-CoV-2 variants. The method was immunoSEQ multiplex PCR; TCRdb's version includes in-frame clones alone and lacks a portion of them. The sample has more than 300,000 clones; about 86% are singletons. The sample was peripheral blood, taken in a trial of Ad26.COV2.S vaccine versus placebo. The receptor set was obtained from a person between 18 and 60 years old who received the Ad26.COV2.S COVID-19 vaccine or a placebo. Both conserved end residues are part of each CDR3. Fields, in order: J gene, V gene, D gene, clone size, CDR3 protein, CDR3 DNA. A D gene is named only where the DNA matches it firmly. Size is omitted from some rows. Given values are once, few, many or a class for expanded clones.

j_gene: TRBJ2-1; v_gene: TRBV29-1; d_gene: -; abundance: -; CDR3aa: CSVEGGKGANEQFF; CDR3nt: TGCAGCGTCGAGGGGGGGAAGGGGGCCAATGAGCAGTTCTTC
j_gene: TRBJ1-1; v_gene: TRBV10-3; d_gene: TRBD1; abundance: -; CDR3aa: CAISDSGQANTEAFF; CDR3nt: TGTGCCATCAGCGACTCGGGACAGGCGAACACTGAAGCTTTCTTT
j_gene: TRBJ1-6; v_gene: TRBV5-6; d_gene: -; abundance: -; CDR3aa: CASRGGGSSYNSPLHF; CDR3nt: TGTGCCAGCAGGGGAGGAGGGAGCTCCTATAATTCACCCCTCCACTTT
j_gene: TRBJ1-3; v_gene: TRBV19; d_gene: -; abundance: -; CDR3aa: CASSPTRPQLSGNTIYF; CDR3nt: TGTGCCAGTAGCCCCACGAGGCCCCAACTCTCTGGAAACACCATATATTTT
j_gene: TRBJ2-2; v_gene: TRBV29-1; d_gene: -; abundance: -; CDR3aa: CSVEDGTMAGELFF; CDR3nt: TGCAGCGTTGAAGACGGGACGATGGCCGGGGAGCTGTTTTTT
j_gene: TRBJ1-2; v_gene: TRBV14; d_gene: -; abundance: -; CDR3aa: CASSQASLPGWGYTF; CDR3nt: TGTGCCAGCAGCCAAGCGTCTCTGCCGGGTTGGGGCTACACCTTC
j_gene: TRBJ1-3; v_gene: TRBV9; d_gene: -; abundance: -; CDR3aa: CASSGDLSFSGNTIYF; CDR3nt: TGTGCCAGCAGCGGGGACCTATCCTTCTCTGGAAACACCATATATTTT
j_gene: TRBJ2-7; v_gene: TRBV6-2/TRBV6-3; d_gene: -; abundance: -; CDR3aa: CASSYVGAETYEQYF; CDR3nt: TGTGCCAGCAGTTACGTTGGCGCAGAGACCTACGAGCAGTACTTC
j_gene: TRBJ1-1; v_gene: TRBV15; d_gene: -; abundance: -; CDR3aa: CATSSRQGGTEAFF; CDR3nt: TGTGCCACCAGCAGTAGGCAGGGCGGCACTGAAGCTTTCTTT
j_gene: TRBJ1-1; v_gene: TRBV19; d_gene: -; abundance: -; CDR3aa: CASSLGPFGKAFF; CDR3nt: TGTGCCAGTAGCTTAGGGCCCTTTGGGAAGGCTTTCTTT
j_gene: TRBJ2-1; v_gene: TRBV5-1; d_gene: TRBD2; abundance: -; CDR3aa: CASSLLSIGRGLNEQFF; CDR3nt: TGCGCCAGCAGCTTGTTATCCATAGGGAGGGGCCTGAATGAGCAGTTCTTC
j_gene: TRBJ2-5; v_gene: TRBV7-9; d_gene: TRBD2; abundance: -; CDR3aa: CASSPGTSGVETQYF; CDR3nt: TGTGCCAGCAGCCCCGGGACTAGCGGGGTGGAGACCCAGTACTTC
j_gene: TRBJ1-2; v_gene: TRBV9; d_gene: -; abundance: -; CDR3aa: CASSPIVQAYGYTF; CDR3nt: TGTGCCAGCAGCCCAATAGTTCAGGCCTATGGCTACACCTTC
j_gene: TRBJ2-7; v_gene: TRBV30; d_gene: TRBD2; abundance: -; CDR3aa: CAWGLGGGLSYEQYF; CDR3nt: TGTGCCTGGGGCCTCGGGGGGGGGCTCTCCTACGAGCAGTACTTC
j_gene: TRBJ1-6; v_gene: TRBV4-1; d_gene: -; abundance: few; CDR3aa: CASSQEGNWGNLHF; CDR3nt: TGCGCCAGCAGCCAAGAGGGGAACTGGGGGAACCTCCACTTT
j_gene: TRBJ1-5; v_gene: TRBV7-3; d_gene: TRBD1; abundance: once; CDR3aa: CASSLDRDQPQHF; CDR3nt: TGTGCCAGCAGCTTAGACAGGGATCAGCCCCAGCATTTT
j_gene: TRBJ2-1; v_gene: TRBV16; d_gene: TRBD1; abundance: -; CDR3aa: CASSQSTDRVNEQFF; CDR3nt: TGTGCCAGCAGCCAATCTACGGACAGGGTCAATGAGCAGTTCTTC
j_gene: TRBJ1-5; v_gene: TRBV2; d_gene: -; abundance: -; CDR3aa: CASSEFVTGYSNQPQHF; CDR3nt: TGTGCCAGCAGTGAATTTGTGACAGGTTATAGCAATCAGCCCCAGCATTTT
j_gene: TRBJ2-3; v_gene: TRBV7-2; d_gene: -; abundance: -; CDR3aa: CASSLVQGQTQYF; CDR3nt: TGTGCCAGCAGCTTAGTCCAGGGTCAAACGCAGTATTTT
j_gene: TRBJ1-1; v_gene: TRBV7-2; d_gene: -; abundance: -; CDR3aa: CASRSAEGFYYEAFF; CDR3nt: TGTGCCAGCAGATCGGCGGAGGGTTTTTATTACGAAGCTTTCTTT
j_gene: TRBJ2-2; v_gene: TRBV19; d_gene: TRBD2; abundance: -; CDR3aa: CASNRGLAGAPNTGELFF; CDR3nt: TGTGCCAGTAACCGGGGACTAGCGGGGGCCCCGAACACCGGGGAGCTGTTTTTT
j_gene: TRBJ2-5; v_gene: TRBV7-2; d_gene: TRBD2; abundance: once; CDR3aa: CASNPSGSPRETQYF; CDR3nt: TGTGCCAGCAACCCTAGCGGGAGCCCCCGGGAGACCCAGTACTTC
j_gene: TRBJ2-7; v_gene: TRBV7-2; d_gene: -; abundance: -; CDR3aa: CASSDPGGPREQYF; CDR3nt: TGTGCCAGCAGCGACCCGGGGGGCCCTCGGGAGCAGTACTTC
j_gene: TRBJ2-3; v_gene: TRBV11-3; d_gene: TRBD2; abundance: -; CDR3aa: CASSLSTSGDTQYF; CDR3nt: TGTGCCAGCAGCTTAAGCACTAGCGGAGATACGCAGTATTTT
j_gene: TRBJ2-1; v_gene: TRBV7-2; d_gene: TRBD1; abundance: -; CDR3aa: CASSRRQGVYNEQFF; CDR3nt: TGTGCCAGCAGCCGTCGACAGGGGGTCTACAATGAGCAGTTCTTC
j_gene: TRBJ2-5; v_gene: TRBV9; d_gene: TRBD2; abundance: -; CDR3aa: CASTISGGPAETQYF; CDR3nt: TGTGCCAGCACTATCTCGGGGGGACCCGCAGAGACCCAGTACTTC
j_gene: TRBJ2-3; v_gene: TRBV5-4; d_gene: -; abundance: -; CDR3aa: CASSLPGSGSTDTQYF; CDR3nt: TGTGCCAGCAGCTTACCGGGATCGGGAAGCACAGATACGCAGTATTTT
j_gene: TRBJ1-4; v_gene: TRBV7-9; d_gene: TRBD1; abundance: -; CDR3aa: CASSFLTGGSNEKLFF; CDR3nt: TGTGCCAGCAGCTTCTTGACAGGGGGTTCTAATGAAAAACTGTTTTTT
j_gene: TRBJ2-5; v_gene: TRBV30; d_gene: TRBD1; abundance: few; CDR3aa: CAWSVYRGETQYF; CDR3nt: TGTGCCTGGAGTGTATACAGGGGGGAGACCCAGTACTTC
j_gene: TRBJ1-6; v_gene: TRBV14; d_gene: -; abundance: -; CDR3aa: CASSRQESPLHF; CDR3nt: TGTGCCAGCAGCCGACAAGAATCACCCCTCCACTTT
j_gene: TRBJ2-6; v_gene: TRBV11-2; d_gene: -; abundance: -; CDR3aa: CASSLVSPSSGANVLTF; CDR3nt: TGTGCCAGCAGCTTAGTTTCCCCTAGCTCTGGGGCCAACGTCCTGACTTTC
j_gene: TRBJ1-1; v_gene: TRBV30; d_gene: -; abundance: -; CDR3aa: CAWAANTEAFF; CDR3nt: TGTGCCTGGGCAGCCAACACTGAAGCTTTCTTT
j_gene: TRBJ1-6; v_gene: TRBV6-5; d_gene: -; abundance: -; CDR3aa: CASTVNFGTGSPLHF; CDR3nt: TGTGCCAGCACCGTAAACTTCGGGACGGGGTCACCCCTCCACTTT
j_gene: TRBJ2-1; v_gene: TRBV24-1; d_gene: TRBD2; abundance: -; CDR3aa: CATSDTGTIDNEQFF; CDR3nt: TGTGCCACCAGTGATACCGGGACTATAGACAATGAGCAGTTCTTC
j_gene: TRBJ1-1; v_gene: TRBV30; d_gene: -; abundance: -; CDR3aa: CALTRLTGPIQAFF; CDR3nt: TGTGCCCTCACTAGACTCACAGGGCCAATCCAAGCTTTCTTT
j_gene: TRBJ2-3; v_gene: TRBV6-5; d_gene: -; abundance: -; CDR3aa: CASSYSDTQYF; CDR3nt: TGTGCCAGCAGTTACTCCGATACGCAGTATTTT
j_gene: TRBJ1-5; v_gene: TRBV11-2; d_gene: -; abundance: -; CDR3aa: CASSSMEGQPQHF; CDR3nt: TGTGCCAGCAGCTCCATGGAGGGTCAGCCCCAGCATTTT
j_gene: TRBJ1-1; v_gene: TRBV9; d_gene: TRBD1; abundance: -; CDR3aa: CASSEQGWTEAFF; CDR3nt: TGTGCCAGCAGCGAACAGGGGTGGACTGAAGCTTTCTTT
j_gene: TRBJ1-2; v_gene: TRBV12-5; d_gene: TRBD1; abundance: -; CDR3aa: CASGWGTGRGYTF; CDR3nt: TGTGCTAGTGGTTGGGGGACAGGGCGAGGCTACACCTTC
j_gene: TRBJ2-4; v_gene: TRBV6-6; d_gene: -; abundance: -; CDR3aa: CASSSGGYDGNIQYF; CDR3nt: TGTGCCAGCAGTTCAGGGGGGTATGATGGAAACATTCAGTACTTC
j_gene: TRBJ1-2; v_gene: TRBV20-1; d_gene: -; abundance: -; CDR3aa: CSASLQHTNYGYTF; CDR3nt: TGCAGTGCTAGTTTACAGCACACTAACTATGGCTACACCTTC